This TCR beta chain comes out of a study of healthy donors' naive CD4 and CD8 T cells. Study context: Donors came from three age groups: 20-25, 40-50 and 60-70 years. Overall study results and limits: Homeostatic proliferation of naive T cells was not examined as a bias source. Negatively charged CDR3s marked CD8+ lineage; positively charged CDR3s marked CD4+ lineage.

Trimming took off 4 bases at V and 4 bases at J, with 13 bases between the two ends. The germline CDR1 and CDR2 sequences are SQVTM and ANQGSEA. CDR3 length: 13 amino acids. This clonotype was found once. Its antigen is unknown. TCR libraries were built from 450 to 650 ng of total RNA by linear amplification. In the original processing: 5 healthy donors contributed approximately 78,000 sequenced TCR alpha transcripts. Via MiXCR, TCRdb re-called the reads, giving one row per CDR3 protein. The V and J calls, along with clone size, are taken from TCRdb and not from the paper's own processing. The sample gives approximately 200,000 distinct CDR3 sequences, nearly 75% of which show up once; 2% to 2.5% is in the top ten.

The receptor's source is a pool of human donors in good health; the sample pools cells from several healthy donors. The material sequenced was naive CD4+ and CD8+ T cells sorted from blood, pooled from several donors. This chain connects TRBV29-1 to TRBJ1-1; D might be TRBD1 (6 bases). CDR3 in amino acids: CSVVPGGGTEAFF. CDR3 in DNA: TGCAGCGTTGTCCCGGGAGGGGGCACTGAAGCTTTCTTT.